Listed below are T cell receptor beta chains from one sample, sequenced in a study of Ad26.COV2.S vaccination and SARS-CoV-2 variants. Clones were read by immunoSEQ multiplex PCR, and TCRdb kept only the in-frame ones, dropping some. This sample yields 360,000 or so clones, of which around 91% are seen a single time; 1.5% to 2% belongs to the top ten. Sequencing used peripheral blood, obtained in a trial of Ad26.COV2.S vaccine versus placebo. These TCRs come from a person aged 18-60 years who received the Ad26.COV2.S COVID-19 vaccine or a placebo. Each CDR3 is given with its conserved first and last residue. D genes are given only for firm matches. Part of the rows lack a size; the others show once, few, many or a class for expanded clones.

TRBD2	-	TRBV7-8	TRBJ2-1	TGTGCCAGCAGCGCAAAGACTAGCGGGACAACCAATGAGCAGTTCTTC	CASSAKTSGTTNEQFF
-	-	TRBV9	TRBJ2-7	TGTGCCAGCAGCGTTTCCTTCGGGGGTAGCTCCTACGAGCAGTACTTC	CASSVSFGGSSYEQYF
TRBD1	-	TRBV24-1	TRBJ2-7	TGTGCCACCCTTGGGACAGGGAGGGAGCAGTACTTC	CATLGTGREQYF
-	-	TRBV7-9	TRBJ2-7	TGTGCCAGCAGCTTTTTGTACGAGCAGTACTTC	CASSFLYEQYF
TRBD2	-	TRBV27	TRBJ2-3	TGTGCCAGCAGTTTATATGCTAGCGGGAGTTGGTCAGATACGCAGTATTTT	CASSLYASGSWSDTQYF
-	-	TRBV9	TRBJ2-3	TGTGCCAGCAGCGTGTCCGGATCGAGCACAGATACGCAGTATTTT	CASSVSGSSTDTQYF
TRBD1	-	TRBV18	TRBJ1-5	TGTGCCAGCTCACTCGGGACAGGGGGGACCAATCAGCCCCAGCATTTT	CASSLGTGGTNQPQHF
TRBD2	-	TRBV29-1	TRBJ2-3	TGCAGCGCAACTAGCGGCACAGATACGCAGTATTTT	CSATSGTDTQYF
TRBD2	-	TRBV28	TRBJ2-5	TGTGCCAGCAGTTTTGTGGCGGGAGGGCCACCGGAGACCCAGTACTTC	CASSFVAGGPPETQYF
-	-	TRBV2	TRBJ2-3	TGTGCCAGCAGTGATGCGGGCACAGATACGCAGTATTTT	CASSDAGTDTQYF
-	once	TRBV11-2	TRBJ2-7	TGTGCCAGCAGCTTAGCGAGCCCCAGGGACTACGAGCAGTACTTC	CASSLASPRDYEQYF
-	-	TRBV2	TRBJ2-7	TGTGCCAGCAGTGTTAAGAACGAGCAGTACTTC	CASSVKNEQYF
TRBD2	-	TRBV6-6	TRBJ2-1	TGTGCCAGCAGATTAGCGGGCCGATTCAATGAGCAGTTCTTC	CASRLAGRFNEQFF
TRBD1	-	TRBV5-4	TRBJ2-7	TGTGCCAGCAGCTTGGGGACCGGACAGGGAGGAGAGCAGTACTTC	CASSLGTGQGGEQYF
TRBD2	-	TRBV19	TRBJ2-5	TGTGCCAGTAGTGGGCGGGAGGGCCGCGAGACCCAGTACTTC	CASSGREGRETQYF
-	-	TRBV19	TRBJ1-1	TGTGCCAGTAGTATAGATATCGTGAACACTGAAGCTTTCTTT	CASSIDIVNTEAFF
-	-	TRBV27	TRBJ2-7	TGTGCCAGCAGCCTGGGTCGGAGCTCCTACGAGCAGTACTTC	CASSLGRSSYEQYF
-	-	TRBV28	TRBJ1-2	TGTGCCAGCATGAGGCGTAATTGGGGCCTGCATGACTATGGCTACACCTTC	CASMRRNWGLHDYGYTF
TRBD1	-	TRBV15	TRBJ2-1	TGTGCCACCCGGGACAGAGCATCCTACAATGAGCAGTTCTTC	CATRDRASYNEQFF
TRBD2	once	TRBV4-3	TRBJ2-3	TGCGCCAGCAGCCAAGATTTGGCTAGCGGGTCCACAGATACGCAGTATTTT	CASSQDLASGSTDTQYF
TRBD2	-	TRBV9	TRBJ2-2	TGTGCCAGCAGCGAGGGACTAGCGGATACCGGGGAGCTGTTTTTT	CASSEGLADTGELFF
TRBD1	-	TRBV28	TRBJ1-2	TGTGCCAGCAGCCTGGGACAGAACTATGGCTACACCTTC	CASSLGQNYGYTF
-	-	TRBV28	TRBJ1-5	TGTGCCAGCGGGTGGGGCCATCAGCCCCAGCATTTT	CASGWGHQPQHF
TRBD2	-	TRBV2	TRBJ2-1	TGTGCCAGCAGTGGAGGGACTAGCGGGAGGGCCAGCAATGAGCAGTTCTTC	CASSGGTSGRASNEQFF
-	-	TRBV18	TRBJ2-3	TGTGCCAGCTCACCACAGGATAGGTATACGCAGTATTTT	CASSPQDRYTQYF
-	-	TRBV6-5	TRBJ2-1	TGTGCCAGCAGCCTCTATGACAATGAGCAGTTCTTC	CASSLYDNEQFF
-	-	TRBV7-2	TRBJ2-7	TGTGCCAGCAGCTTAGCTCTCTCCTACGAGCAGTACTTC	CASSLALSYEQYF
-	-	TRBV7-9	TRBJ2-1	TGTGCCAGCAGCCCTACCGGCTCTAATGAGCAGTTCTTC	CASSPTGSNEQFF
TRBD1	once	TRBV7-9	TRBJ2-7	TGTGCCAGCAGCAGCTCCGGGACAGGGAGGGACGAGCAGTACTTC	CASSSSGTGRDEQYF
TRBD2	-	TRBV7-2	TRBJ2-1	TGTGCCAGCAGCTTACGGGATAGCGGGATTCTATCCTACAATGAGCAGTTCTTC	CASSLRDSGILSYNEQFF
-	-	TRBV7-3	TRBJ2-3	TGTGCCAGCAGCGCCACAGATACGCAGTATTTT	CASSATDTQYF
TRBD1	-	TRBV11-1	TRBJ1-6	TGTGCCAGCAGCTCGGGGGACAGGAGAAATTCACCCCTCCACTTT	CASSSGDRRNSPLHF
-	-	TRBV30	TRBJ2-1	TGTGCCTGGAGTGACCCGACGAATGAGCAGTTCTTC	CAWSDPTNEQFF
-	-	TRBV5-4	TRBJ1-4	TGTGCCAGCAGCGCAACCGGGACACCGAATGAAAAACTGTTTTTT	CASSATGTPNEKLFF
-	-	TRBV6-6	TRBJ1-3	TGTGCCAGCAGTTACTCGGCGAGCTCTGGAAACACCATATATTTT	CASSYSASSGNTIYF
-	-	TRBV7-2	TRBJ2-1	TGTGCCAGCAGCTTAGCCGGGTCCGGCAATGAGCAGTTCTTC	CASSLAGSGNEQFF
-	-	TRBV11-2	TRBJ2-7	TGTGCCAGCAGCCTCGATTTGACTCCGAACGAGCAGTACTTC	CASSLDLTPNEQYF
-	-	TRBV6-1	TRBJ1-1	TGTGCCAGCAGTGAGACAGCCCGGAACACTGAAGCTTTCTTT	CASSETARNTEAFF
TRBD2	once	TRBV18	TRBJ2-1	TGTGCCAGCTCACCGCAGACTAGCGGGAGGGCCGAAGGGCAGTTCTTC	CASSPQTSGRAEGQFF